Sequencing of this T cell receptor beta chain was carried out in a study of CD8+ T cells in alopecia areata. The study's findings and limits: Sequencing of scalp samples also captures resident alphabeta T cells of normal skin. While tofacitinib was given, many expanded lesional clones persisted in scalp and blood.

The CDR3 sequence is 16 residues long. CDR1 and CDR2 (germline): SGHDT, YYEEEE. The V segment lost 3 bases and the J segment 0 bases; nucleotides outside the gene matches: 7. The treatment: oral pan-JAK inhibitor, 5-10 mg twice daily. The authors extracted RNA and reverse transcribed it into cDNA as the sequencing template. Only in-frame clones appear in the TCRdb table, and some are missing; sequencing was by immunoSEQ multiplex PCR. The table records about 180,000 clones, 58% of them present only once. About this clone itself: Its matching antigen is unknown.

The chain is built from TRBV5-6 and TRBJ2-3; 7 bases line up with TRBD1. This TCR came from a human donor with alopecia areata. The sequenced sample was CD4+ T cells sorted from blood, obtained at approximately week 60, from a patient treated with tofacitinib. The CDR3 DNA is TGTGCCAGCAGCTCGACAGGGTCGCCAAGCACAGATACGCAGTATTTT. Its translation is CASSSTGSPSTDTQYF.